This record covers a single TCR beta chain. This specimen comes from a study of blood T cell repertoires in COVID-19. Per the study methods: Amplification from reference gene primers served as the basis for estimated nucleated cell counts. Sequencing used immunoSEQ multiplex PCR; TCRdb keeps in-frame clones, though not all of them. Clone size and the V and J calls come from that table; the DNA yielded D and trimming. Of a few hundred thousand clones in the sample, about 85% were seen once. The sequence was obtained from a young woman with acute or convalescent COVID-19. The specimen was peripheral blood.

For the CDR3, the DNA is TGCGCCAGCAGCTTAAGCGGGAACTCCTACGAGCAGTACTTC. This sequence encodes CASSLSGNSYEQYF. The chain joins TRBV5-1 to TRBJ2-7; 7 positions agree with TRBD2. The CDR3 extends over 14 amino acids. Trimming took 2 bases from V and 0 from J; bases not matched to a gene: 2. In germline, CDR1 is SGHRS, CDR2 YFSETQ.